The T cell receptor beta chain described here comes from a study of T cell clonotyping in hematopoietic cell transplantation. Time point defined: recipient sample about 28 days before transplant, after cytoreduction. The germline V gene has CDR1 MDHEN and CDR2 SYDVKM. With 7 bases clipped from V and 2 bases from J, the junction kept 9 bases outside the gene matches. CDR3 length: 15 residues. Clones were read by immunoSEQ multiplex PCR, and TCRdb kept only the in-frame ones, dropping some. The sample comprises roughly 45,000 clones, more than 75% of which are singletons, and 4.5% to 6.5% rests with the top ten.

This receptor was identified in a man in his 60s with biphenotypic leukemia. Some clones in this sample may be carry-over from other donors' samples. Sequences were derived from peripheral blood mononuclear cells, sampled before stem cell transplant. The chain recombines TRBV28 with TRBJ2-7; 9 bases fit TRBD2. The CDR3 nucleotides read TGTGCCAGCATATCTAGCGGGGAAACCCCCTACGAGCAGTACTTC. Translating it yields CASISSGETPYEQYF.